This entry features one T cell receptor beta chain sequence. Its antigen is currently unknown. V lost 3 bases, J lost 2 bases, and 11 bases lay in between. CDR3 size: 14 residues. From germline, CDR1 is KGHSH and CDR2 LQKENI. The sample belongs to a study of T cell responses to AZD1222 COVID-19 vaccine. Findings of the study overall: Once two AZD1222 doses were given, Spike-specific TCR breadth and depth went up.

Profiling relied on immunoSEQ multiplex PCR, and the TCRdb table lists in-frame clones only, not all of them. The repertoire has some 150,000 clones, approximately 88% of them found once; the top ten carry more than 3%. Sample: peripheral blood, taken on day 0 of MenACWY control vaccination. This TCR came from an adult in good health. The chain employs TRBV18 and TRBJ2-7; D may correspond to TRBD1 or TRBD2 (5 bases each). CDR3 bases: TGTGCCAGCTCACCCGGGACGGTAACCTACGAGCAGTACTTC. Amino acids: CASSPGTVTYEQYF.